The next 21 T cell receptor beta chains were all read from a single sample in a study of control samples from healthy donors and cancer patients. TCRdb keeps only in-frame clones here, not all; method: immunoSEQ multiplex PCR. The table shows 35,000 to 55,000 clones, with around 87% occurring only once. Specimen: PBMCs. The receptors were gathered from a woman in her sixties with lung cancer.

This clone appeared once. The chain employs TRBV5-1 and TRBJ2-5; D possibly corresponds to TRBD1 (7 bases). With 1 base removed from V and 7 bases from J, the gap between germline ends came to 23 bases. This CDR3 is built from 17 residues. Looked up from germline, CDR1 is SGHRS and CDR2 is YFSETQ. The CDR3 coding sequence is TGCGCCAGCAGCTTGATCCCCAGCAGACCAGGGGGAGGGACCCAGTACTTC. It is translated as CASSLIPSRPGGGTQYF.

The V and J genes are TRBV12-5 and TRBJ1-1; perhaps TRBD1 as D (6 bases). Trimming shortened V by 5 bases and J by 3 bases, and 13 bases separated the two germline ends. The germline V gene encodes CDR1 LGHNT and CDR2 FRNRAP. The CDR3 is 14 amino acids. CDR3: CASGPQGRDTEAFF. The CDR3 DNA sequence: TGTGCTAGTGGTCCCCAGGGGAGGGACACTGAAGCTTTCTTT.

The chain combines TRBV27 with TRBJ1-1; D gene uncertain. Germline CDR1 and CDR2: MNHEY and SMNVEV (reference sequence). This CDR3 has 13 residues. Deletions cut 0 bases from V and 8 bases from J, with 10 bases between. This chain's CDR3 is CASSLSSGSEAFF. The CDR3 nucleotides are TGTGCCAGCAGTTTATCGTCCGGGTCGGAAGCTTTCTTT.

The genes are TRBV5-1 and TRBJ1-6; D remains unclear. The CDR3 totals 17 residues. Trimming took 2 bases from V and 0 from J, leaving 12 bases between them. CDR1 SGHRS and CDR2 YFSETQ come from the germline V gene. CDR3 amino acids: CASSFDAAYSYNSPLHF. CDR3 nucleotides: TGCGCCAGCAGCTTTGACGCAGCCTACTCCTATAATTCACCCCTCCACTTT.

This chain links TRBV6-5 with TRBJ2-2; 10 bases match TRBD2. Per the germline V gene, CDR1 is MNHEY and CDR2 is SVGAGI. Unmatched junction bases numbered 8, after V lost 7 bases and J lost 6 bases. The CDR3 totals 15 residues. CDR3: CASIPRLAGPGELFF. The CDR3 nucleotides read TGTGCCAGCATCCCGCGACTAGCGGGTCCCGGGGAGCTGTTTTTT.

This chain connects TRBV5-1 to TRBJ2-7, with D uncertain. The V gene's germline CDR1 is SGHRS and CDR2 YFSETQ. This CDR3 comprises 13 residues. Deletions cut 1 base from V and 6 bases from J, with 11 bases between. CDR3 region: CASSLLGFGEQYF. The DNA for the CDR3 is TGCGCCAGCAGCTTGTTAGGTTTTGGCGAGCAGTACTTC.

Comment on this clone: Within the sample, other DNA sequences also encode this same CDR3. J is TRBJ1-5 and V is TRBV6-5, with unresolved D. Trimming pared 0 bases from V and 5 bases from J, leaving 5 bases between. CDR1 MNHEY and CDR2 SVGAGI come from the germline V gene. The CDR3 spans 13 residues. This CDR3 reads CASSYSLDQPQHF. CDR3 nucleotides: TGTGCCAGCAGTTACTCCCTGGATCAGCCCCAGCATTTT.

The chain carries TRBV6-5 and TRBJ2-7; D may be TRBD1 (6 bases). The V end was cut by 6 bases, the J end by 0 bases, with 12 bases between. CDR1 is MNHEY and CDR2 is SVGAGI in the germline V gene. The CDR3 length is 14 residues. The CDR3: CASSRDTSSYEQYF. In DNA form, the CDR3 reads TGTGCCAGCAGCCGGGACACAAGCTCCTACGAGCAGTACTTC.

The genes are TRBV28 and TRBJ1-1, with D hard to call. Trimming took 3 bases from V and 11 from J, leaving 10 bases between them. Germline CDR1 MDHEN, CDR2 SYDVKM. The length of the CDR3 is 11 residues. CDR3 nucleotides: TGTGCCAGCAGTTTCGTGGATGCGGCTTTCTTT. This translates into CASSFVDAAFF.

V and J are TRBV7-9 and TRBJ2-7; the match to TRBD2 covers 11 bases. The germline CDR1 and CDR2 sequences are SEHNR and FQNEAQ (reference sequence). The CDR3 contains 16 residues. J gave up 0 bases and V 6 bases, and 7 bases lay outside the gene matches. CDR3: CASSSPTSGSSYEQYF. The CDR3 region has the DNA TGTGCCAGCAGTTCACCCACTAGCGGGAGCTCCTACGAGCAGTACTTC. Full variable domain (missing parts from reference TRBV7-9 and TRBJ2-7): DTGVSQNPRHKITKRGQNVTFRCDPISEHNRLYWYRQTLGQGPEFLTYFQNEAQLEKSRLLSDRFSAERPKGSFSTLEIQRTEQGDSAMYLCASSSPTSGSSYEQYFGPGTRLTVT.

This chain links TRBV18 with TRBJ2-2; 7 bases line up with TRBD1. Losses at the gene ends were 0 bases for V and 4 bases for J; bases not matched to a gene: 8. The germline V gene has CDR1 KGHSH and CDR2 LQKENI. The CDR3 runs 17 residues. CDR3 bases: TGTGCCAGCTCACCACCGACGGGACAGCGAGGCACCGGGGAGCTGTTTTTT. It codes for CASSPPTGQRGTGELFF.

The rearrangement links TRBV9 to TRBJ2-1, with 7 nucleotides matching TRBD2. Germline V CDR1 and CDR2: SGDLS, YYNGEE. The CDR3 spans 15 residues. V lost 3 bases, J lost 2 bases, and 5 bases stayed unmatched. CDR3 amino acids: CASSAYSGPYNEQFF. CDR3 coding DNA: TGTGCCAGCAGCGCCTATAGCGGGCCCTACAATGAGCAGTTCTTC.

The gene calls are TRBV4-3 and TRBJ2-7; no firm D call. Germline assignment: CDR1 LGHNA and CDR2 YSLEER. Trimming took 2 bases from V and 1 from J, leaving 12 bases between them. CDR3 length: 15 amino acids. CDR3 nucleotides: TGCGCCAGCAGCCAACAGGACGTAGCATCCTACGAGCAGTACTTC. Translation gives CASSQQDVASYEQYF.

The V call is TRBV4-3, the J call TRBJ2-2, with TRBD1 identical over 8 bases. The CDR3 covers 17 residues. V lost 3 bases to trimming and J lost 1 base; unmatched junction nucleotides: 7. The germline CDR1 and CDR2 sequences are LGHNA and YSLEER. The CDR3 DNA reads TGCGCCAGCAGCCACTCCGACAGGGGTGAGAACACCGGGGAGCTGTTTTTT. This sequence encodes CASSHSDRGENTGELFF.

The chain links TRBV6-5 to TRBJ2-7; TRBD1 matches at 9 bases. The V segment lost 11 bases and the J segment 5 bases; nucleotides outside the gene matches: 10. The CDR3 is 13 residues long. The V gene's germline CDR1 is MNHEY and CDR2 SVGAGI. CDR3 region: CAGARDRVDEQYF. The CDR3 DNA follows: TGTGCCGGCGCCCGGGACAGGGTAGACGAGCAGTACTTC.

This sequence joins TRBV12-5 and TRBJ2-1, with 11 bases identical to TRBD1. The CDR3 spans 16 residues. The ends lost 0 bases at V and 7 bases at J; junction bases unmatched: 5. Germline V gene sequence: CDR1 LGHNT, CDR2 FRNRAP. The CDR3 DNA sequence: TGTGCTAGTGGTTTGGTACTAGGGACAGGGGGTAATGAGCAGTTCTTC. Encoded protein: CASGLVLGTGGNEQFF.

The table lists this clone with a count of one. The chain carries TRBV2 and TRBJ1-5; D is ambiguous. This CDR3 has 13 residues. The V and J ends lost 8 bases and 0 bases respectively, with 8 bases between them. Per germline, CDR1 SNHLY and CDR2 FYNNEI. CDR3 sequence (DNA): TGTGCCAGCGATAGGGATAGCAATCAGCCCCAGCATTTT. Its protein product is CASDRDSNQPQHF.

The chain carries TRBV18 and TRBJ1-2, with D unclear. This CDR3 region has 16 residues. Germline assignment: CDR1 KGHSH and CDR2 LQKENI. Trimming removed 3 bases at V and 4 bases at J, with 18 bases between. Here the CDR3 reads CASSPSYRVPIYGYTF. CDR3 nucleotide sequence: TGTGCCAGCTCACCCTCATATAGGGTCCCCATCTATGGCTACACCTTC.

The chain combines TRBV4-1 with TRBJ2-7; maybe TRBD1 (5 bases). The V end lost 1 base, the J end lost 2 bases, and 15 bases lay between the germline ends. Germline CDR1 MGHRA, CDR2 YSYEKL. This CDR3 has 16 residues. The CDR3 nucleotides are TGCGCCAGCAGCCAAGGAGCCAGGGAAGCTCCCTACGAGCAGTACTTC. It is translated as CASSQGAREAPYEQYF.

The chain couples TRBV4-1 to TRBJ1-5; TRBD1 aligns across 7 bases. CDR3 length: 16 residues. J lost 1 base, V lost 6 bases, and 9 bases had no gene match. Germline loops: CDR1 MGHRA, CDR2 YSYEKL. The CDR3 DNA reads TGCGCCAGCAGTCGCGTAGGAGGGGGCAGCAATCAGCCCCAGCATTTT. Translated: CASSRVGGGSNQPQHF.

V is TRBV7-6 and J is TRBJ2-5; D possibly corresponds to TRBD2 (6 bases). Between the trimmed V and J ends, which lost 4 bases and 1 base, there was a span of 13 bases. The CDR3 is made up of 15 amino acids. Germline CDR1 and CDR2: SGHVS and FNYEAQ. CDR3 DNA sequence: TGTGCCAGCAGCTATTTATCTAGCGTCCAAGAGACCCAGTACTTC. The encoded protein is CASSYLSSVQETQYF.